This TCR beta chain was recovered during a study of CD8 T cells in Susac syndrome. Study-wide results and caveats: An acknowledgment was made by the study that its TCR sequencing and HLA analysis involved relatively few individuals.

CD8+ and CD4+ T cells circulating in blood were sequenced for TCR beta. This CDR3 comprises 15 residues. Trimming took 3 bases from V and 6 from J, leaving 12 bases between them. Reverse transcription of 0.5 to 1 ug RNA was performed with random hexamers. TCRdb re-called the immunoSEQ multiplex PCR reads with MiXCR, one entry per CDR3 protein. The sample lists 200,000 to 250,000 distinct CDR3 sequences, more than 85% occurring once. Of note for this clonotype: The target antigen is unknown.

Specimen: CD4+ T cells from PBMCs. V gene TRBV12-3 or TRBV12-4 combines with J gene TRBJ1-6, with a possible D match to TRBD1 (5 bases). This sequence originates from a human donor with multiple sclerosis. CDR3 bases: TGTGCCAGCAGTTTTGTCTCAGGGACTAATTCACCCCTCCACTTT. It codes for CASSFVSGTNSPLHF.